This TCR beta chain appears in the sequencing data of a study of T cell responses to AZD1222 COVID-19 vaccine. Sequencing was performed with immunoSEQ multiplex PCR; in TCRdb, only in-frame clones are kept and a portion is missing. The data hold some 170,000 clones, with around 90% observed a single time. Study observations and caveats: With two AZD1222 doses given, Spike-specific TCR breadth and depth both rose.

A word on this clone: Its antigen is unknown.

Germline lookup yields CDR1 MNHEY and CDR2 SVGAGI. CDR3 length: 13 residues. V lost 5 bases and J 2 bases, leaving 9 bases between the germline ends. Sequenced here: peripheral blood, sampled 28 days after the second AZD1222 dose. This chain links TRBV6-5 with TRBJ1-1; D remains unclear. This clonotype originated in an adult who received the AZD1222 COVID-19 vaccine. The CDR3 spells CASSNADNTEAFF. In DNA, the CDR3 is TGTGCCAGCAGTAATGCGGACAACACTGAAGCTTTCTTT.